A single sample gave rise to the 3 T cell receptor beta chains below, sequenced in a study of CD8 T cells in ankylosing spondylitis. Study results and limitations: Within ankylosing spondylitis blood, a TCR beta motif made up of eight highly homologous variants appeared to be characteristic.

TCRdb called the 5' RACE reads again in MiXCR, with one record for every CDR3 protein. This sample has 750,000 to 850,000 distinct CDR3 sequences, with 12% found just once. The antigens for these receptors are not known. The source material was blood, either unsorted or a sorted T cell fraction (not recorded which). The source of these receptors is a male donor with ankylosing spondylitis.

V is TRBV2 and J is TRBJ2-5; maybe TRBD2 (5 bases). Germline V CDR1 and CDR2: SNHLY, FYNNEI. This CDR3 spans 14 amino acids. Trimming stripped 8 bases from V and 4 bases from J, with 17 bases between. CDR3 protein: CASVRPTAGETQYF. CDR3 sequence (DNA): TGTGCCAGCGTGAGGCCTACGGCGGGAGAGACCCAGTACTTC.

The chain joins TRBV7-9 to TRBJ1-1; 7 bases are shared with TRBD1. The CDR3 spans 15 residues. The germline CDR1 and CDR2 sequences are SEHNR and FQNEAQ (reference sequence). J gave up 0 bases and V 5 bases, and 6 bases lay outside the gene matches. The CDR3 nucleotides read TGTGCCAGCAGCCGGTGGGGACAGTTGAACACTGAAGCTTTCTTT. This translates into CASSRWGQLNTEAFF.

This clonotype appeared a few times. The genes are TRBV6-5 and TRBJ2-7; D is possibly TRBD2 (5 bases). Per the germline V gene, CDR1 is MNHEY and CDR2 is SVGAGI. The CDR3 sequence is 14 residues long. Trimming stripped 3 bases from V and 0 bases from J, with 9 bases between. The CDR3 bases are TGTGCCAGCAGTTATTTTGCGGGCTCCTACGAGCAGTACTTC. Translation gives CASSYFAGSYEQYF.